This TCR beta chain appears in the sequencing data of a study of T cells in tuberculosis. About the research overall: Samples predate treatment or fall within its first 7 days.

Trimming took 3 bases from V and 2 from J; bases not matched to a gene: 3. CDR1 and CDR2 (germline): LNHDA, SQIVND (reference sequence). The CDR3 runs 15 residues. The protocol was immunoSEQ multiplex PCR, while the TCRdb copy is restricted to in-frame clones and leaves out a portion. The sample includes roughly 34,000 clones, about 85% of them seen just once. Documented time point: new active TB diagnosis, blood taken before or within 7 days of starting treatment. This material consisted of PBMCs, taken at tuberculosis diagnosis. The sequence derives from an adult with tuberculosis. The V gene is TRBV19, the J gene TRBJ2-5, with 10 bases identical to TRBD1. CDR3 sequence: CASSMDRGGQETQYF. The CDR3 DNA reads TGTGCCAGTAGTATGGACAGGGGGGGGCAAGAGACCCAGTACTTC.